This entry is about one TCR beta chain. This sample stems from a study of cytomegalovirus exposure and HLA in healthy donors. Germline V CDR1 and CDR2: SGHNT, YYREEE (reference sequence). V gave up 4 bases and J gave up 0 bases, with 16 bases separating them. This CDR3 is built from 16 residues. PCR amplification relied on 60 Vbeta primers (plus 13 Jbeta primers). The protocol was immunoSEQ multiplex PCR, while the TCRdb copy is restricted to in-frame clones and leaves out a portion. The table records more than 65,000 clones, roughly four fifths of them present only once. V usage is TRBV5-4 and J usage is TRBJ1-2; tentatively, D is TRBD1 (6 bases). What was sequenced was PBMCs. The source of this sequence is a woman aged 55-69 years in good health and CMV-seropositive. CDR3 in DNA: TGTGCCAGCAGCAAGCCGGTGGGACACCCTAACTATGGCTACACCTTC. It encodes CASSKPVGHPNYGYTF.